This TCR beta chain was identified during a study of cytomegalovirus exposure and HLA in healthy donors. In the PCR, 60 Vbeta and 13 Jbeta primers were used. Sequencing was performed with immunoSEQ multiplex PCR; in TCRdb, only in-frame clones are kept and a portion is missing. Of fewer than 120,000 clones in the sample, under 85% were seen once. Per the germline V gene, CDR1 is SGHDT and CDR2 is YYEEEE. Trimming shortened V by 6 bases and J by 0 bases, and 10 bases separated the two germline ends. The CDR3 contains 14 residues. Specimen: PBMCs. The origin of this receptor is a man between 25 and 39 years old in good health and CMV-seropositive. The rearrangement joins TRBV5-6 to TRBJ1-5; D is unclear. The CDR3 spells CASTIRDSNQPQHF. As DNA, the CDR3 is TGTGCCAGCACCATCCGGGATAGCAATCAGCCCCAGCATTTT.